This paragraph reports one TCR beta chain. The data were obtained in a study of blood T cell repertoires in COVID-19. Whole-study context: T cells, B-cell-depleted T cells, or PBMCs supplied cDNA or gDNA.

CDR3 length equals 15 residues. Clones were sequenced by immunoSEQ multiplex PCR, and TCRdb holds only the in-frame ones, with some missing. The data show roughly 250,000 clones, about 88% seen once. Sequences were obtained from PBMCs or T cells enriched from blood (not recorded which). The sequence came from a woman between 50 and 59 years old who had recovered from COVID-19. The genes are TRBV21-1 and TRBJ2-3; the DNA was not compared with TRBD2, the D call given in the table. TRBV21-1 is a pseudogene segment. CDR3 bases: TGTGCCAGCACCGGCAGCGGGAGGCGCACAGATACGCAGTATTTT. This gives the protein CASTGSGRRTDTQYF.